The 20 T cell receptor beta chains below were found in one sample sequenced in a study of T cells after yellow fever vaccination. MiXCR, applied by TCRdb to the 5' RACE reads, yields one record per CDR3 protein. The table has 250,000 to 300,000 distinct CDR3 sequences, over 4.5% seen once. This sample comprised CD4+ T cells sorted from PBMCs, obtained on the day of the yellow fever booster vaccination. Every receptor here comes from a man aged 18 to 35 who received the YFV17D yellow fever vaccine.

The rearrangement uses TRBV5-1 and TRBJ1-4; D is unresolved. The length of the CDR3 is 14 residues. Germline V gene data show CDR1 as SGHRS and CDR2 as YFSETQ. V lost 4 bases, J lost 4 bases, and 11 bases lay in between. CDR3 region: CASSQTPGNEKLFF. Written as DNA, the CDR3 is TGCGCCAGCAGCCAGACCCCGGGTAATGAAAAACTGTTTTTT.

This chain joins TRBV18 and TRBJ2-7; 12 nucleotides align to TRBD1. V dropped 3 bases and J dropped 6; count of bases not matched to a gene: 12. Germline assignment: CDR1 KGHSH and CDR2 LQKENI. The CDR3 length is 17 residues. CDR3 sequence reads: CASSPTSGTGGLGEQYV. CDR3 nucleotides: TGTGCCAGCTCACCTACGTCCGGGACAGGGGGCTTGGGCGAGCAGTACGTC.

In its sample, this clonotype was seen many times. Here the CDR3 reads CATSDTRLVETQYF. The CDR3 DNA sequence: TGTGCCACCAGTGATACCAGACTGGTGGAGACCCAGTACTTC. This chain links TRBV24-1 with TRBJ2-5, with D hard to call. This CDR3 has 14 amino acids. In germline, CDR1 is KGHDR, CDR2 SFDVKD. With 3 bases removed from V and 5 bases from J, the gap between germline ends came to 12 bases.

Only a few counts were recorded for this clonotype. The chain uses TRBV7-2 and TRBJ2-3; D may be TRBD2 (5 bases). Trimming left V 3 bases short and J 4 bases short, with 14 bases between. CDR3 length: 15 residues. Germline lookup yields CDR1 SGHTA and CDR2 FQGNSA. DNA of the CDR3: TGTGCCAGCAGCTTGGGGTCGACTAACGCAGATACGCAGTATTTT. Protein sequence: CASSLGSTNADTQYF.

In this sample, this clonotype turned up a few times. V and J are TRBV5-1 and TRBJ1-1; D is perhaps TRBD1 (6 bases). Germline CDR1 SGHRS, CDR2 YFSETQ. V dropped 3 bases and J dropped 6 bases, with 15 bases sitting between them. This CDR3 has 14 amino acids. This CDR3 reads CASSSDRLASEAFF. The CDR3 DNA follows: TGCGCCAGCAGCTCCGACAGGCTGGCCTCTGAAGCTTTCTTT.

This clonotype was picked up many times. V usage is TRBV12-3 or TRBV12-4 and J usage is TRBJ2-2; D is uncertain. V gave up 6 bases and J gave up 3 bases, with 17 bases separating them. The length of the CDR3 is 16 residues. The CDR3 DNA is TGTGCCAGCAGCTCTATCCGCCTTCCCGACACCGGGGAGCTGTTTTTT. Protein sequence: CASSSIRLPDTGELFF.

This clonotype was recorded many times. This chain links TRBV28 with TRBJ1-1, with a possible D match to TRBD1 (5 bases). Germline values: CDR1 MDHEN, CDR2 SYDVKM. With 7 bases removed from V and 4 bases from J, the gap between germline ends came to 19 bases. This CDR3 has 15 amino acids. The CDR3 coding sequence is TGTGCCAGCACCCCCGGGGGGGGTAAAGGCACTGAAGCTTTCTTT. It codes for CASTPGGGKGTEAFF. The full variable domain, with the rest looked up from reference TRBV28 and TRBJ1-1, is DVKVTQSSRYLVKRTGEKVFLECVQDMDHENMFWYRQDPGLGLRLIYFSYDVKMKEKGDIPEGYSVSREKKERFSLILESASTNQTSMYLCASTPGGGKGTEAFFGQGTRLTVV.

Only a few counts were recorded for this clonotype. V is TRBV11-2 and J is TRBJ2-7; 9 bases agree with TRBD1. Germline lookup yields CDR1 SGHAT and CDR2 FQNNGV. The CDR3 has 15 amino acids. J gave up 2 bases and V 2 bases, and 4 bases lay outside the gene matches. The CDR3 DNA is TGTGCCAGCAGCTTACAACAGGGGGCCCCCTACGAGCAGTACTTC. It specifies CASSLQQGAPYEQYF.

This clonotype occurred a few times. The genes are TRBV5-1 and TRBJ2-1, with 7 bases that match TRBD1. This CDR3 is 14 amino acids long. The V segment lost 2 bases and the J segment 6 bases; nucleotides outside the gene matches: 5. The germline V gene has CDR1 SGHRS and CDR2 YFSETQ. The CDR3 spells CASSFEGASNEQFF. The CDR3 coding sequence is TGCGCCAGCAGCTTCGAGGGGGCCAGCAATGAGCAGTTCTTC.

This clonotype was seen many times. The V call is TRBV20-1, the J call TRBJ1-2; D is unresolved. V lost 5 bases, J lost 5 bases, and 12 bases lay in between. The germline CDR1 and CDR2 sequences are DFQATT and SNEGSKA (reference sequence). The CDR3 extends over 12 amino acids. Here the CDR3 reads CSAGQEEYGYTF. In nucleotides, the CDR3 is TGCAGTGCTGGGCAGGAGGAATATGGCTACACCTTC.

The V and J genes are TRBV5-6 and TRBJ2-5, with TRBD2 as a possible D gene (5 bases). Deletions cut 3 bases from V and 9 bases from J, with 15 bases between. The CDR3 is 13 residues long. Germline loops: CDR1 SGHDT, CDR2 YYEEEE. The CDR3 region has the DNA TGTGCCAGCAGCTCGGACTCCTCCGGGGCCCAGTACTTC. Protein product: CASSSDSSGAQYF.

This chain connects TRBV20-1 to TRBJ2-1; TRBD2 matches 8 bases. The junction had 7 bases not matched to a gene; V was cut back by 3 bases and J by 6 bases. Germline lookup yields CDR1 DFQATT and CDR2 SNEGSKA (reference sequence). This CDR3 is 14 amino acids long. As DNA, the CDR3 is TGCAGTGCTAGGACAGCGGGGGCCTTCAATGAGCAGTTCTTC. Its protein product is CSARTAGAFNEQFF.

The CDR3 DNA reads as TGTGCCAGCAGTTTACTCGGGGCAGGTGGAGAGACCCAGTACTTC. Translated: CASSLLGAGGETQYF. The rearrangement uses TRBV6-5 and TRBJ2-5; D could derive from TRBD1 or TRBD2 (5 bases each). Trimming shortened V by 4 bases and J by 4 bases, and 16 bases separated the two germline ends. There are 15 residues in the CDR3. Germline assignment: CDR1 MNHEY and CDR2 SVGAGI.

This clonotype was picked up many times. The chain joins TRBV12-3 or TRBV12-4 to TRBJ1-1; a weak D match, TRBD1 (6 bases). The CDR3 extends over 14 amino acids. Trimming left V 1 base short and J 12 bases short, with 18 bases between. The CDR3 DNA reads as TGTGCCAGCAGTTTAGAGCCAGGGGTTATATGGCCTTTCTTT. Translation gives CASSLEPGVIWPFF.

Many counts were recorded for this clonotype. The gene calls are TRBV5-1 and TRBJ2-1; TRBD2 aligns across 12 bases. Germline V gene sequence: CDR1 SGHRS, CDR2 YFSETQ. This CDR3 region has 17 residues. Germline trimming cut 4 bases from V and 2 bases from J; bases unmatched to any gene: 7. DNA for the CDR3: TGCGCCAGCAGCCCCCAAGGACTAGCGGGGACCTACAATGAGCAGTTCTTC. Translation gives CASSPQGLAGTYNEQFF.

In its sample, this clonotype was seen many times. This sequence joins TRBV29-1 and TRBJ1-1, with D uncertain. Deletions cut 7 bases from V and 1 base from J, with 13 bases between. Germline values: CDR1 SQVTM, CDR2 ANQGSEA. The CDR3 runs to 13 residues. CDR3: CSAGILTNTEAFF. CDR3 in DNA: TGCAGCGCCGGGATACTAACGAACACTGAAGCTTTCTTT.

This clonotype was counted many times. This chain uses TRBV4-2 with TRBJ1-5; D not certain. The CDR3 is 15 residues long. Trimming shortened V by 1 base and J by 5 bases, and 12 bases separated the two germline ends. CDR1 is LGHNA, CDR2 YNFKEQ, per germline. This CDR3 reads CASSQVTDIHQPQHF. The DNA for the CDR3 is TGTGCCAGCAGCCAAGTTACAGATATTCATCAGCCCCAGCATTTT.

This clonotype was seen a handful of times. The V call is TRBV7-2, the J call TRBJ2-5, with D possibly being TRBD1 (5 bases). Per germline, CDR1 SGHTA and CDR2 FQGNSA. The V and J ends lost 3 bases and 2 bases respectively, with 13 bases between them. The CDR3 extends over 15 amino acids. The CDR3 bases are TGTGCCAGCAGCTTCAGGGCACGGGCACAAGAGACCCAGTACTTC. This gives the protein CASSFRARAQETQYF.

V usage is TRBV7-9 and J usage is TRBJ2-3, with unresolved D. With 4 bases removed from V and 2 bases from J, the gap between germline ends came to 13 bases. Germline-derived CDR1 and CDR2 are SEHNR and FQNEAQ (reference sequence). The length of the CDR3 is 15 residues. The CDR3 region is CASSSFRVSTDTQYF. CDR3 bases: TGTGCCAGCAGCTCATTTAGGGTGTCCACAGATACGCAGTATTTT.

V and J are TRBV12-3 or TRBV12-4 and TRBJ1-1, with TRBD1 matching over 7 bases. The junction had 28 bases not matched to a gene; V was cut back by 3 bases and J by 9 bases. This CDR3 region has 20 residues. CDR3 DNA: TGTGCCAGCAGTTTGCAGGGGCGATTTGGGGCTACTATCCAGGGGGTAAAAGCTTTCTTT. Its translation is CASSLQGRFGATIQGVKAFF.